Sequencing of this TCR beta chain was carried out in a study of beta chain features in type 1 diabetes. As to this clone: No antigen is known for it.

The trim removed 6 bases at V and 4 bases at J, leaving 8 bases unmatched. CDR1 is SGDLS and CDR2 is YYNGEE in the germline V gene. This CDR3 has 15 amino acids. Study-wide results and limits: In all four CD4+ subsets, TCRB CDR3 length was significantly, moderately reduced in type 1 diabetes.

The study reverse transcribed the entire isolated RNA, so it sequenced expressed TCRB transcripts. TCRdb keeps only in-frame clones here, not all; method: immunoSEQ multiplex PCR. Among around 160,000 clones listed, 7.5% to 9.5% were seen once. This TCR was sampled from a woman aged 18-29 years with type 1 diabetes. The sample taken for sequencing was central memory CD4+ T cells from blood. The gene calls are TRBV9 and TRBJ2-3; 10 bases align to TRBD2. CDR3 in amino acids: CASTQREGRSDTQYF. Written as DNA, the CDR3 is TGTGCCAGCACCCAGCGGGAGGGCCGTTCAGATACGCAGTATTTT. Complete variable domain (other parts from reference TRBV9 and TRBJ2-3): DSGVTQTPKHLITATGQRVTLRCSPRSGDLSVYWYQQSLDQGLQFLIQYYNGEERAKGNILERFSAQQFPDLHSELNLSSLELGDSALYFCASTQREGRSDTQYFGPGTRLTVL.